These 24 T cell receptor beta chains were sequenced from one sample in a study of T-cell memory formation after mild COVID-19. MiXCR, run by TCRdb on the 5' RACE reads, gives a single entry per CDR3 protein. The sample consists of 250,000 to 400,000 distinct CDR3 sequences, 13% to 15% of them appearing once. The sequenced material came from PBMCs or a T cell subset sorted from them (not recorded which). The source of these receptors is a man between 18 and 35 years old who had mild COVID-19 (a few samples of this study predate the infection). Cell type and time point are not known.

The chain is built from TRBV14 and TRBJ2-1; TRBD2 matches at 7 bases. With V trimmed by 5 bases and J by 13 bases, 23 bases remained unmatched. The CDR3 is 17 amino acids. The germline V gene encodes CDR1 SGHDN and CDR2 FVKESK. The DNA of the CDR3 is TGTGCCAGCAGCTCGTTCCTGCGGGGGACGATCCGTACTACTCAGTTCTTC. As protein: CASSSFLRGTIRTTQFF.

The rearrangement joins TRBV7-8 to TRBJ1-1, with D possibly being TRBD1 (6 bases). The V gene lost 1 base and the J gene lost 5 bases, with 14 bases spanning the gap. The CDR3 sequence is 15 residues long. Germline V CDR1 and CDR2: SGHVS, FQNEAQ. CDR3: CASSLERTGRTEAFF. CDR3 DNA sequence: TGTGCCAGCAGCTTAGAACGCACAGGGAGGACTGAAGCTTTCTTT. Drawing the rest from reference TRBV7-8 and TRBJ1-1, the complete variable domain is GAGVSQSPRYKVAKRGQDVALRCDPISGHVSLFWYQQALGQGPEFLTYFQNEAQLDKSGLPSDRFFAERPEGSVSTLKIQRTQQEDSAVYLCASSLERTGRTEAFFGQGTRLTVV.

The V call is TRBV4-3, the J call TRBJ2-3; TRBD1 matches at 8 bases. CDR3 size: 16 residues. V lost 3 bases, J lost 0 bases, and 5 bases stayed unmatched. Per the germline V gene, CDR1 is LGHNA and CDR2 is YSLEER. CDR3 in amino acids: CASSQTGAISTDTQYF. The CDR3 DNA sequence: TGCGCCAGCAGCCAGACAGGGGCTATTAGCACAGATACGCAGTATTTT.

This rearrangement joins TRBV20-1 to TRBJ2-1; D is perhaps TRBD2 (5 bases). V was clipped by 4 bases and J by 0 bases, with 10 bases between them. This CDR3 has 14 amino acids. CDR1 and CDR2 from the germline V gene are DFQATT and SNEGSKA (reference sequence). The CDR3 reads CSAIRESSYNEQFF. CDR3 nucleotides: TGCAGTGCTATCCGGGAAAGCTCCTACAATGAGCAGTTCTTC.

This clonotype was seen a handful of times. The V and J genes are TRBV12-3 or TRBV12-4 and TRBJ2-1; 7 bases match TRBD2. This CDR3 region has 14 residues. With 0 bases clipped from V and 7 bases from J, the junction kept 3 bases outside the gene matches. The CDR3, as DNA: TGTGCCAGCAGTTTAGCGGGGGGGATGAATGAGCAGTTCTTC. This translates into CASSLAGGMNEQFF.

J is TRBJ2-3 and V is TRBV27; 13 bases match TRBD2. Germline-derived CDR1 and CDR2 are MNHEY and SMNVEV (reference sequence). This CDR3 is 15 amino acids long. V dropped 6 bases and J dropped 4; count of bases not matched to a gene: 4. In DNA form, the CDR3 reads TGTGCCAGCAGCTACACTAGCGGGGGGGCAGATACGCAGTATTTT. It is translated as CASSYTSGGADTQYF.

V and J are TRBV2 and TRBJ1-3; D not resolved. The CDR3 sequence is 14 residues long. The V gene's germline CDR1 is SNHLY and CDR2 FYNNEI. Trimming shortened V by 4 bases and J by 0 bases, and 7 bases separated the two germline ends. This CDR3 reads CASSGLISGNTIYF. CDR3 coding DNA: TGTGCCAGCAGTGGACTGATCTCTGGAAACACCATATATTTT.

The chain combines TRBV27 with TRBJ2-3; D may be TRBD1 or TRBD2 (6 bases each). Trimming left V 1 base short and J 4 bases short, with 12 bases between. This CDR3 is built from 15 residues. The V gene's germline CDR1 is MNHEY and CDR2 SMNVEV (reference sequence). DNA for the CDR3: TGTGCCAGCAGTTTATGGGGGGCTCAGGCAGATACGCAGTATTTT. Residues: CASSLWGAQADTQYF.

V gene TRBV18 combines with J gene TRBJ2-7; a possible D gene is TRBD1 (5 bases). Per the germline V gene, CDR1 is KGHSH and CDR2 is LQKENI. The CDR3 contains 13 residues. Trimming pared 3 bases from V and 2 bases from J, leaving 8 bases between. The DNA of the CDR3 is TGTGCCAGCTCACCCCAGGGTGCCTACGAGCAGTACGTC. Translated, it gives CASSPQGAYEQYV.

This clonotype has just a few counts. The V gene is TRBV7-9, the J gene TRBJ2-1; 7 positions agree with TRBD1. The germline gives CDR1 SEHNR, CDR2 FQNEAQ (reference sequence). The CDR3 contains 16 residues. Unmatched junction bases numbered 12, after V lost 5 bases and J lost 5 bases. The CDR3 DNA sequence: TGTGCCAGCAGCCTGACAGGGCGCAACCTACACAATGAGCAGTTCTTC. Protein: CASSLTGRNLHNEQFF. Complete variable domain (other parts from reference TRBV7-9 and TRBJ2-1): DTGVSQNPRHKITKRGQNVTFRCDPISEHNRLYWYRQTLGQGPEFLTYFQNEAQLEKSRLLSDRFSAERPKGSFSTLEIQRTEQGDSAMYLCASSLTGRNLHNEQFFGPGTRLTVL.

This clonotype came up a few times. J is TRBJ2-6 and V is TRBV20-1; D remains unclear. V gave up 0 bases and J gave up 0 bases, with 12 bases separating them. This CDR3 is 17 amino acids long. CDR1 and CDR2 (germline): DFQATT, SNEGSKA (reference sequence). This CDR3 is CSARDYTWFSGANVLTF. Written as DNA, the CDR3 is TGCAGTGCTAGAGATTATACTTGGTTCTCTGGGGCCAACGTCCTGACTTTC.

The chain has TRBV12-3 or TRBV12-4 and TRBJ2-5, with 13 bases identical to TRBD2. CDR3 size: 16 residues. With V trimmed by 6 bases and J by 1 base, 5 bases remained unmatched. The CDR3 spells CASSLRLAGGQETQYF. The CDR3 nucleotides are TGTGCCAGCAGCCTTAGACTAGCGGGGGGCCAAGAGACCCAGTACTTC.

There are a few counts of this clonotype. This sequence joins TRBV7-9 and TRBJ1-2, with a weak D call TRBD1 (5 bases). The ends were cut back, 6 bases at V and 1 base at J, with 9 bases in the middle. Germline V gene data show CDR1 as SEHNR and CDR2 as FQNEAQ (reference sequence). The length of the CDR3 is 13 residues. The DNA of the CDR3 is TGTGCCAGCAGACAGGACGGTAACTATGGCTACACCTTC. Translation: CASRQDGNYGYTF.

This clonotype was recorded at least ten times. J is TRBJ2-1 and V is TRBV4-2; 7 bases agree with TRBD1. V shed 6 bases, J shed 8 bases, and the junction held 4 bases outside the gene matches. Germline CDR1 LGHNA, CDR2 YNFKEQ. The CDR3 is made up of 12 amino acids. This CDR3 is CASSLDRDEQFF. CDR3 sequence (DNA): TGTGCCAGCAGTCTCGACAGGGATGAGCAGTTCTTC.

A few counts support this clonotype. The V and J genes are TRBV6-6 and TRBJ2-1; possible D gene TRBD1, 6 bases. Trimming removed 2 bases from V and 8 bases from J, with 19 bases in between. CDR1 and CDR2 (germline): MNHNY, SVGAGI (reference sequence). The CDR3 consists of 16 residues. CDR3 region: CASSYQYRADGDEQFF. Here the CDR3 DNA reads TGTGCCAGCAGTTACCAATACAGGGCCGACGGGGATGAGCAGTTCTTC.

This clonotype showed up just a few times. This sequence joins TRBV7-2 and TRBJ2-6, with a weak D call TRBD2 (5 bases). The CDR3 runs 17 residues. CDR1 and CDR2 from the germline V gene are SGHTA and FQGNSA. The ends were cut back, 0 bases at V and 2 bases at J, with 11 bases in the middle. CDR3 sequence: CASSLALRATGANVLTF. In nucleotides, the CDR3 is TGTGCCAGCAGCTTAGCGCTGAGGGCCACTGGGGCCAACGTCCTGACTTTC.

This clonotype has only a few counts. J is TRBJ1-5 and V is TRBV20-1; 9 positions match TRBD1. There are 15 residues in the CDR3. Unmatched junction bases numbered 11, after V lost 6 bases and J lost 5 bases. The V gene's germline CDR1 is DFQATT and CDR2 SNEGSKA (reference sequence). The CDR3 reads CSAPSRDRVDQPQHF. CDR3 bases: TGCAGTGCACCCAGTAGGGACAGGGTCGATCAGCCCCAGCATTTT.

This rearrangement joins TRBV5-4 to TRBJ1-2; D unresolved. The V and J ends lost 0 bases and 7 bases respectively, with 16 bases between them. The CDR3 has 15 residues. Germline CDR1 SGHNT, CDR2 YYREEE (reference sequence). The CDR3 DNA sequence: TGTGCCAGCAGCTTGGCCTACGAGGGCTGGATTGGCTACACCTTC. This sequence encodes CASSLAYEGWIGYTF.

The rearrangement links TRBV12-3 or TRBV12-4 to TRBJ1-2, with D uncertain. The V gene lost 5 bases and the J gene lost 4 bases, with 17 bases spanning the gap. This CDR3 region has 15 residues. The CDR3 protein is CASSPGRVGIYGYTF. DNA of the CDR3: TGTGCCAGCAGTCCCGGAAGGGTGGGGATCTATGGCTACACCTTC.

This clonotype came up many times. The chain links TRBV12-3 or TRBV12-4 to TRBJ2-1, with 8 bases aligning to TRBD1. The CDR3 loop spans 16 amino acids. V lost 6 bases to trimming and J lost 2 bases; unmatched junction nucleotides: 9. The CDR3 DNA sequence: TGTGCCAGCAGCCCAACGGACAGGGTAGCCTACAATGAGCAGTTCTTC. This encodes CASSPTDRVAYNEQFF.

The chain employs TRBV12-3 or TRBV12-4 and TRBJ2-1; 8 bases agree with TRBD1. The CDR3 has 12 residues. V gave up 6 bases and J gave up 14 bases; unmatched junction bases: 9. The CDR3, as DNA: TGTGCCAGCAGCTCCGGACAGGGCGAGAAGTTCTTC. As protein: CASSSGQGEKFF.

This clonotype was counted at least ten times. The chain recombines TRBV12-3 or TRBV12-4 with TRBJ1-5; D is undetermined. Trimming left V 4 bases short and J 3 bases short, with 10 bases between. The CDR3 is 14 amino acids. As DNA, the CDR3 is TGTGCCAGCAGTTCTCGAGATTACAATCAGCCCCAGCATTTT. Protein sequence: CASSSRDYNQPQHF.

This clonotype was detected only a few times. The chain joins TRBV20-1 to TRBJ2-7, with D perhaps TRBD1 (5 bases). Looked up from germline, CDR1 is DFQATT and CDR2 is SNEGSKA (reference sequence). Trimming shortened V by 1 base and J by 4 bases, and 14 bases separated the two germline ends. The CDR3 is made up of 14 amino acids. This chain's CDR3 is CSARVPGLHYEQYF. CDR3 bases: TGCAGTGCTAGAGTCCCAGGGCTCCATTACGAGCAGTACTTC.

As DNA, the CDR3 is TGTGCCAGCAGTACAGGACAGGGAACAAATCAGCCCCAGCATTTT. Its translation: CASSTGQGTNQPQHF. J is TRBJ1-5 and V is TRBV28; 8 nucleotides agree with TRBD1. Trimming cost V 5 bases and J 4 bases; bases outside gene matches: 7. Germline lookup yields CDR1 MDHEN and CDR2 SYDVKM. The CDR3 is 15 amino acids.